The source of this TCR beta chain is a study of tissue T cells after allogeneic stem cell transplantation. Assay: immunoSEQ multiplex PCR; the TCRdb copy retains only in-frame clones and omits some. The sample contains about 9,100 clones, around three fifths of which appear only once. Germline V gene lookup returns CDR1 LGHNA and CDR2 YNFKEQ. V lost 0 bases, J lost 4 bases, and 15 bases lay in between. This CDR3 contains 16 residues. Comparators were a few non-transplant cancer patients without known GI disease. This material consisted of tissue from the jejunum, taken at autopsy. The rearrangement links TRBV4-2 to TRBJ1-1; no reliable D call. The TCR originated in a female donor at least 60 years old with lung cancer. CDR3 sequence reads: CASSQDQEEGATEAFF. DNA for the CDR3: TGTGCCAGCAGCCAAGATCAGGAGGAGGGCGCCACTGAAGCTTTCTTT.